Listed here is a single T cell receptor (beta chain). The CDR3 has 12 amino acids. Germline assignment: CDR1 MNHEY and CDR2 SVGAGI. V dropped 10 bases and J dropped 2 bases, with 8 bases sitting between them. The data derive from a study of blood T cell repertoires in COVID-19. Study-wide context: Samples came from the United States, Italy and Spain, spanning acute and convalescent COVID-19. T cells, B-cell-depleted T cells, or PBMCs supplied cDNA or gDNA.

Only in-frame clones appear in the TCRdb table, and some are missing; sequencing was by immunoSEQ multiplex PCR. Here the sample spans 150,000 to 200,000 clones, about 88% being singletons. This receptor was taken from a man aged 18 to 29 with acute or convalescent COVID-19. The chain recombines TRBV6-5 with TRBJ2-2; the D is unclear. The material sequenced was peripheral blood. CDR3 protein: CATGLNTGELFF. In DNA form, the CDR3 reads TGTGCCACCGGTTTAAACACCGGGGAGCTGTTTTTT.